This TCR beta chain was recovered during a study of T cells in Graves' hyperthyroidism and ophthalmopathy. V was shortened by 0 bases and J by 3 bases, with 2 bases between the two germline ends. CDR1 is MGHRA, CDR2 YSYEKL, per germline. CDR3 size: 12 residues. Researchers amplified the TCR beta CDR3 regions from RNA transcripts. In the first-round RT-PCR of the TCR CDR3, the HTBI primer set was used. One entry per CDR3 protein results from TCRdb running MiXCR on the multiplex PCR reads. Of around 800,000 distinct CDR3 sequences in the sample, roughly 37% are singletons; the top ten hold 7.5% to 9.5%. General study findings and limits: Researchers report that a 13 V-J model separated ophthalmopathy from stable hyperthyroidism. Most expanded thyroid clonotypes above 0.001 also appeared in blood.

A word on this clonotype: What it recognizes is unknown.

The diagnostic basis comprised clinical symptoms, serum thyroxine and TRAb, thyroid ultrasound and orbital computed tomography. This chain uses TRBV4-1 with TRBJ1-1, with D unclear. The specimen was blood. This receptor was taken from a man between 18 and 29 years old with Graves' hyperthyroidism. The CDR3 loop is CASSQDHTEAFF. The CDR3 nucleotides are TGCGCCAGCAGCCAAGACCACACTGAAGCTTTCTTT.